This T cell receptor (beta chain) originates from a study of T cell responses to AZD1222 COVID-19 vaccine. Study-wide background: Analysis merged second doses at about 4 or about 12 weeks. Overall study findings and caveats: Donors were mostly white British, more females; clonal diversity possibly underestimated. Among AZD1222 vaccinees, only five to seven were seropositive at baseline. Spike-specific TCR breadth and depth rose after two AZD1222 doses.

About this clone itself: Its cognate antigen is unknown.

Using immunoSEQ multiplex PCR, the repertoire was profiled, and TCRdb retains in-frame clones only, with some absent. Here the sample spans about 97,000 clones, just over 90% being singletons. The CDR3 has 14 residues. Germline assignment: CDR1 SGHRS and CDR2 YFSETQ. Deletions cut 0 bases from V and 7 bases from J, with 13 bases between. This clonotype was sampled from an adult in good health. The V and J genes are TRBV5-1 and TRBJ2-5; D uncertain. The source material was peripheral blood, sampled on day 0 of AZD1222 vaccination. Written as DNA, the CDR3 is TGCGCCAGCAGCTTGGACCCTTACCGTGGGACCCAGTACTTC. Encoded protein: CASSLDPYRGTQYF.